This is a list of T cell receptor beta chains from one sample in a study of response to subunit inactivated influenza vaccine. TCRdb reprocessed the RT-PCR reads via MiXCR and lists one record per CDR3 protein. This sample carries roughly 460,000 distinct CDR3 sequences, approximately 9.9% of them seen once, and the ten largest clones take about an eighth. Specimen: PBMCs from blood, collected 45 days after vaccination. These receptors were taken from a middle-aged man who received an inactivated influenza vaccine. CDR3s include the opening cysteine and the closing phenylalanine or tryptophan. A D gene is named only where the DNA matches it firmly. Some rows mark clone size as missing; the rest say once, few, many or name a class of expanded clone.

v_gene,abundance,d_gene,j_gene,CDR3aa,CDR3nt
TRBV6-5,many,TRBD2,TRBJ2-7,CASSYWAGGSYEQYF,TGTGCCAGCAGTTATTGGGCGGGAGGATCCTACGAGCAGTACTTC
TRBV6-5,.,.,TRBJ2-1,CASSYDGNEQFF,TGTGCCAGCAGTTACGACGGCAATGAGCAGTTCTTC
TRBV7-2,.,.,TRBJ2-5,CASSRSYGEETQYF,TGTGCCAGCAGCCGATCGTACGGAGAAGAGACCCAGTACTTC
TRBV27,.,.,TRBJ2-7,CATRKGGYEQYF,TGTGCCACCCGGAAAGGTGGCTACGAGCAGTACTTC
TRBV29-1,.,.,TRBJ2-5,CSVITDQETQYF,TGCAGCGTTATCACGGACCAAGAGACCCAGTACTTC
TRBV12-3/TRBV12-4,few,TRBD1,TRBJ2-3,CASTIGGQGTDTQYF,TGTGCCAGCACCATAGGGGGACAGGGAACAGATACGCAGTATTTT
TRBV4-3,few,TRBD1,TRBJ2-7,CASSQDSGGPYEQYF,TGCGCCAGCAGCCAAGATTCAGGGGGACCCTACGAGCAGTACTTC
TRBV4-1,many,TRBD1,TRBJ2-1,CASTAYGTGFIGGAVNEQFF,TGCGCCAGCACCGCATACGGGACAGGGTTTATAGGGGGGGCGGTTAATGAGCAGTTCTTC
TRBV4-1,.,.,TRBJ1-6,CASSQDKEAPLHF,TGCGCCAGCAGCCAAGATAAGGAAGCACCCCTCCACTTT
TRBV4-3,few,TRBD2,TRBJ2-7,CASSQDLSGGGYEQYF,TGCGCCAGCAGCCAGGACCTTAGCGGGGGGGGGTACGAGCAGTACTTC
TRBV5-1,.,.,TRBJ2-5,CASSKYTNPQETQYF,TGCGCCAGCAGCAAATATACGAACCCCCAAGAGACCCAGTACTTC
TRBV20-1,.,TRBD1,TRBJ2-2,CSARVTGVDTGELFF,TGCAGTGCAAGAGTAACAGGGGTGGACACCGGGGAGCTGTTTTTT
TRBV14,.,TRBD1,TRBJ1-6,CASSQEQGASPLHF,TGTGCCAGCAGCCAAGAACAGGGGGCGTCACCCCTCCACTTT
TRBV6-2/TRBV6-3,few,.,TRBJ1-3,CASSTTGSGNTIYF,TGTGCCAGCAGCACGACAGGCTCTGGAAACACCATATATTTT
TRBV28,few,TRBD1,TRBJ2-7,CASSFEGAPFGEQYF,TGTGCCAGCAGTTTTGAGGGGGCCCCCTTTGGCGAGCAGTACTTC
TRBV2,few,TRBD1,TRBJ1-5,CASSEAVGGGNQPQHF,TGTGCCAGCAGTGAAGCGGTAGGGGGCGGCAATCAGCCCCAGCATTTT
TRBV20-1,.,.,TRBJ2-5,CSARADLLQETQYF,TGCAGTGCTAGAGCGGACCTTCTTCAAGAGACCCAGTACTTC
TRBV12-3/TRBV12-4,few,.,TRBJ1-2,CASRRTGGGLSGYTF,TGTGCCAGCAGACGGACTGGTGGGGGGCTGTCCGGCTACACCTTC
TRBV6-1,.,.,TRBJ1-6,CASRASYGVNSPLHF,TGTGCCAGCAGGGCTTCCTATGGGGTTAATTCACCCCTCCACTTT
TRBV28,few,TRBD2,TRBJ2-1,CASSLSGTSGIYNEQFF,TGTGCCAGCAGTTTGTCCGGGACTAGCGGGATCTACAATGAGCAGTTCTTC
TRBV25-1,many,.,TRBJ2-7,CASSEFHEQYF,TGTGCCAGCAGTGAATTCCACGAGCAGTACTTC
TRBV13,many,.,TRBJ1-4,CASSLGPNREPTNEKLFF,TGTGCCAGCAGCTTAGGCCCGAACAGGGAACCAACTAATGAAAAACTGTTTTTT
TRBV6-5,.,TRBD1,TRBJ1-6,CASSYQGQGWSPLHF,TGTGCCAGCAGTTATCAGGGACAGGGATGGTCACCCCTCCACTTT
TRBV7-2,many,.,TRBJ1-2,CASSGAGGYTF,TGTGCCAGCAGCGGGGCCGGTGGCTACACCTTC